The rows below give T cell receptor beta chains drawn from one sample of a study of CD8 T cells in Susac syndrome. TCRdb reprocessed the immunoSEQ multiplex PCR reads with MiXCR, giving one entry per CDR3 protein. The sample holds about 170,000 distinct CDR3 sequences, approximately 95% seen once. Sequences were obtained from CD4+ T cells from PBMCs. These receptors all come from a human donor with multiple sclerosis. The CDR3 runs from the conserved cysteine through the conserved F or W. D genes are given only for firm matches. Not all rows give a size; the values are once, few, many and, for expanded clones, a class.

clone size,J gene,D gene,V gene,CDR3 DNA,CDR3 protein
NA,TRBJ2-3,TRBD1,TRBV24-1,TGTGCCACCAGTGACCCCGGGACAGGGGGCATGTATACGCAGTATTTT,CATSDPGTGGMYTQYF
NA,TRBJ2-2,NA,TRBV28,TGTGCCAGCAGTGCTCCCGGGACAACGAACACCGGGGAGCTGTTTTTT,CASSAPGTTNTGELFF
few,TRBJ2-7,NA,TRBV20-1,TGCAGTGCTTCGGCGTCGTACGAGCAGTACTTC,CSASASYEQYF
NA,TRBJ2-2,NA,TRBV11-2,TGTGCCAGCAGGACGGCACGGGGCTTGGGACCCGGGGAGCTGTTTTTT,CASRTARGLGPGELFF
NA,TRBJ1-1,NA,TRBV30,TGTGCCAACAGGGTGAACACTGAAGCTTTCTTT,CANRVNTEAFF
NA,TRBJ2-5,TRBD2,TRBV11-2,TGTGCCAGCAGCTTAGGCCCTCCTGCGGGAGGGAGAGAGACCCAGTACTTC,CASSLGPPAGGRETQYF
NA,TRBJ2-7,NA,TRBV6-1,TGTGCCAGCAGTGTAGCCAGGGGAAACGAGCAGTACTTC,CASSVARGNEQYF
NA,TRBJ1-1,TRBD1,TRBV6-2/TRBV6-3,TGTGCCAGCAGTGACCTACAGGGGGATAACACTGAAGCTTTCTTT,CASSDLQGDNTEAFF
NA,TRBJ2-1,TRBD2,TRBV24-1,TGTGCCACCAGTGAGGCCGGGTGGACTAGCGGGAGGAATGAGCAGTTCTTC,CATSEAGWTSGRNEQFF
NA,TRBJ1-2,NA,TRBV28,TGTGCCAGCCTCTCCTCGGGCGGCTATGGCTACACCTTC,CASLSSGGYGYTF
NA,TRBJ1-1,TRBD1,TRBV29-1,TGCAGCGCCGACAGGGAAGAAGAAGCTTTCTTT,CSADREEEAFF
NA,TRBJ2-7,TRBD1,TRBV6-2/TRBV6-3,TGTGCCAGCAGATTCCTGGGGACAGAGACTTACGAGCAGTACTTC,CASRFLGTETYEQYF
once,TRBJ1-6,TRBD1,TRBV20-1,TGCAGTGCCAGGGGGGTAGTCTATAATTCACCCCTCCACTTT,CSARGVVYNSPLHF